The clone carrying this T cell receptor (beta chain) was found a few times. The sample originates from a study of Ad26.COV2.S vaccination and SARS-CoV-2 variants. The V end lost 5 bases, the J end lost 0 bases, and 7 bases lay between the germline ends. The CDR3 contains 13 residues. Data came from immunoSEQ multiplex PCR; TCRdb stores just in-frame clones and leaves some out. This sample has 440,000 or so clones, with roughly nine tenths found just once. The treatment: around 19 received Ad26.COV2.S at low or high dose, single or two shots; 5 received placebo; per-sample allocation not given. Day 63 following the first vaccine or placebo injection was when the samples were taken.

V is TRBV12-3 or TRBV12-4 and J is TRBJ1-1; maybe TRBD1 (5 bases). The source is a person between 18 and 59 years old who received the Ad26.COV2.S COVID-19 vaccine or a placebo. The material sequenced was peripheral blood, taken in a trial of Ad26.COV2.S vaccine versus placebo. CDR3: CASSGTLNTEAFF. The CDR3 DNA is TGTGCCAGCAGTGGGACGTTGAACACTGAAGCTTTCTTT.